These T cell receptor beta chains were read from a single sample in a study of T cell responses to AZD1222 COVID-19 vaccine. Using immunoSEQ multiplex PCR, the repertoire was profiled, and TCRdb retains in-frame clones only, with some absent. The data hold around 130,000 clones, with 70% to 90% observed a single time. Here the sequenced sample was peripheral blood, taken 28 days after the second AZD1222 dose. These receptors were taken from an adult who received the AZD1222 COVID-19 vaccine. CDR3s include the opening cysteine and the closing phenylalanine or tryptophan. Each record gives: J gene, V gene, clone size, D gene, CDR3 protein, CDR3 DNA. D genes are given only for firm matches. Clone size, where shown, is once, few, many, or a class for clones that have expanded.

j_gene: TRBJ1-2
v_gene: TRBV3-1/TRBV3-2
abundance: -
d_gene: -
CDR3aa: CASSQDREYGYTF
CDR3nt: TGTGCCAGCAGCCAAGATCGGGAGTATGGCTACACCTTC

j_gene: TRBJ2-1
v_gene: TRBV6-2/TRBV6-3
abundance: -
d_gene: -
CDR3aa: CASSYSSEPYNEQFF
CDR3nt: TGTGCCAGCAGTTACTCTAGCGAACCCTACAATGAGCAGTTCTTC

j_gene: TRBJ1-6
v_gene: TRBV10-3
abundance: -
d_gene: -
CDR3aa: CAISESAGLAGNSPLHF
CDR3nt: TGTGCCATCAGTGAGTCGGCTGGGTTGGCTGGTAATTCACCCCTCCACTTT

j_gene: TRBJ2-7
v_gene: TRBV7-3
abundance: -
d_gene: -
CDR3aa: CASSVRNIGEQYF
CDR3nt: TGTGCCAGCAGCGTTCGGAACATAGGAGAGCAGTACTTC

j_gene: TRBJ2-1
v_gene: TRBV29-1
abundance: -
d_gene: -
CDR3aa: CSVEKDSNEQFF
CDR3nt: TGCAGCGTCGAAAAAGATTCAAATGAGCAGTTCTTC

j_gene: TRBJ1-2
v_gene: TRBV6-5
abundance: -
d_gene: TRBD1
CDR3aa: CASSRDRGHNYGYTF
CDR3nt: TGTGCCAGCAGTCGTGACAGGGGGCATAACTATGGCTACACCTTC

j_gene: TRBJ1-2
v_gene: TRBV2
abundance: -
d_gene: TRBD1
CDR3aa: CASSEYQGDGYTF
CDR3nt: TGTGCCAGCAGTGAATATCAGGGGGACGGCTACACCTTC

j_gene: TRBJ2-7
v_gene: TRBV7-9
abundance: -
d_gene: -
CDR3aa: CASSRGAREQYF
CDR3nt: TGTGCCAGCAGCCGAGGGGCACGGGAGCAGTACTTC

j_gene: TRBJ2-2
v_gene: TRBV5-1
abundance: once
d_gene: TRBD1
CDR3aa: CASRTGTENTGELFF
CDR3nt: TGCGCCAGTAGGACCGGGACAGAAAACACCGGGGAGCTGTTTTTT

j_gene: TRBJ1-1
v_gene: TRBV5-8
abundance: -
d_gene: -
CDR3aa: CASSLGIELKEVAFF
CDR3nt: TGTGCCAGCAGCTTGGGGATCGAACTTAAGGAGGTAGCTTTCTTT

j_gene: TRBJ2-1
v_gene: TRBV7-2
abundance: -
d_gene: -
CDR3aa: CASTLEAEQFF
CDR3nt: TGTGCCAGCACGCTCGAGGCTGAGCAGTTCTTC

j_gene: TRBJ2-1
v_gene: TRBV11-3
abundance: once
d_gene: TRBD2
CDR3aa: CASSTTSGGKQFF
CDR3nt: TGTGCCAGCAGCACAACTAGCGGGGGAAAGCAGTTCTTC

j_gene: TRBJ1-5
v_gene: TRBV4-3
abundance: -
d_gene: -
CDR3aa: CASSQDLTSRVSNQPQHF
CDR3nt: TGCGCCAGCAGCCAAGATCTCACGTCAAGGGTAAGCAATCAGCCCCAGCATTTT

j_gene: TRBJ2-5
v_gene: TRBV7-3
abundance: -
d_gene: -
CDR3aa: CASSKGGSLETQYF
CDR3nt: TGTGCCAGCAGCAAGGGCGGCAGTTTAGAGACCCAGTACTTC

j_gene: TRBJ2-7
v_gene: TRBV6-2/TRBV6-3
abundance: -
d_gene: TRBD1
CDR3aa: CASSWSGPTGTFHF
CDR3nt: TGTGCCAGCAGTTGGTCGGGCCCGACAGGGACCTTTCACTTC

j_gene: TRBJ1-2
v_gene: TRBV18
abundance: -
d_gene: TRBD1
CDR3aa: CASSPWGTGTNYGYTF
CDR3nt: TGTGCCAGCTCACCTTGGGGGACAGGGACTAACTATGGCTACACCTTC

j_gene: TRBJ2-7
v_gene: TRBV5-1
abundance: -
d_gene: TRBD2
CDR3aa: CASSPQETSGTYEQYF
CDR3nt: TGCGCCAGCAGCCCACAGGAGACTAGCGGAACCTACGAGCAGTACTTC

j_gene: TRBJ2-7
v_gene: TRBV27
abundance: -
d_gene: -
CDR3aa: CASSRGPYEQYF
CDR3nt: TGTGCCAGCAGTCGGGGGCCATACGAGCAGTACTTC

j_gene: TRBJ1-4
v_gene: TRBV5-1
abundance: -
d_gene: -
CDR3aa: CASSPERGNEKLFF
CDR3nt: TGCGCCAGCAGCCCCGAGAGGGGCAATGAAAAACTGTTTTTT

j_gene: TRBJ2-3
v_gene: TRBV10-3
abundance: once
d_gene: TRBD2
CDR3aa: CATAPGLATDTQYF
CDR3nt: TGTGCCACCGCTCCGGGACTAGCAACAGATACGCAGTATTTT

j_gene: TRBJ2-7
v_gene: TRBV2
abundance: -
d_gene: -
CDR3aa: CASRTSGSSYEQYF
CDR3nt: TGTGCCAGCAGAACCTCGGGAAGTTCCTACGAGCAGTACTTC

j_gene: TRBJ2-7
v_gene: TRBV9
abundance: -
d_gene: TRBD1
CDR3aa: CASSVTTGGIYEQYF
CDR3nt: TGTGCCAGCAGCGTGACGACAGGGGGAATATACGAGCAGTACTTC